This is a list of T cell receptor beta chains from one sample in a study of T-cell memory formation after mild COVID-19. In TCRdb, the 5' RACE reads were re-called with MiXCR into one record per CDR3 protein. In the table there are around 150,000 distinct CDR3 sequences, 11% of which are singletons. Sequenced sample: PBMCs or a T cell subset sorted from them (not recorded which). These receptor sequences come from a man between 18 and 35 years old who had mild COVID-19 (a few samples of this study predate the infection). Cell type and time point are not known. The CDR3 runs from the conserved cysteine through the conserved F or W. A D gene is named only where the DNA matches it firmly. Clone size, where shown, is once, few, many, or a class for clones that have expanded.

D gene	clone size	V gene	J gene	CDR3 DNA	CDR3 protein
NA	few	TRBV5-1	TRBJ1-2	TGCGCCAGCAAAGAGGGGGATGCTCGGTATGGCTACACCTTC	CASKEGDARYGYTF
NA	NA	TRBV25-1	TRBJ1-3	TGTGCCAGCAGTGAAGTCGGCAGTCGTAGAAACACCATATATTTT	CASSEVGSRRNTIYF
TRBD1	NA	TRBV5-8	TRBJ1-1	TGTGCCAGCAGCTCGTCCAGGGGGAGGACTGAAGCTTTCTTT	CASSSSRGRTEAFF
NA	NA	TRBV5-1	TRBJ2-7	TGCGCCAGCAGCGAGGAGCCAAGCGCTGCCTACGAGCAGTACTTC	CASSEEPSAAYEQYF
NA	many	TRBV7-2	TRBJ2-5	TGTGCCAGCAGCTCCCGGGTAGCGGAAGAGACCCAGTACTTC	CASSSRVAEETQYF
NA	NA	TRBV19	TRBJ2-1	TGTGCCAGTGTCCAAGCCAGGGGATACAATGAGCAGTTCTTC	CASVQARGYNEQFF
NA	NA	TRBV6-2/TRBV6-3	TRBJ1-5	TGTGCCAGCAGTCCTCCGGTGGGAAAAGGCAATCAGCCCCAGCATTTT	CASSPPVGKGNQPQHF
TRBD2	few	TRBV7-8	TRBJ2-5	TGTGCCAGCAGCCCCCGACTAGCGGGGGCGAAAGAGACCCAGTACTTC	CASSPRLAGAKETQYF
NA	few	TRBV10-3	TRBJ2-5	TGTGCCACCCGTCCAGGGGGGCTTGAGACCCAGTACTTC	CATRPGGLETQYF
NA	NA	TRBV15	TRBJ2-7	TGTGCCACCAGCAGAGAAAGGCAGCGAGGCTACGAGCAGTACTTC	CATSRERQRGYEQYF
TRBD1	few	TRBV12-3/TRBV12-4	TRBJ1-5	TGTGCCAGCAGGGGACAGGGGGTTCAGCCCCAGCATTTT	CASRGQGVQPQHF
NA	NA	TRBV6-5	TRBJ2-7	TGTGCCACAACAGTTGACCCGGGGTTTACCTACGAGCAGTACTTC	CATTVDPGFTYEQYF
TRBD2	NA	TRBV28	TRBJ2-5	TGTGCCAGCAGGAGCGGGGGGGCCGCAGAGACCCAGTACTTC	CASRSGGAAETQYF
NA	NA	TRBV29-1	TRBJ1-1	TGCAGCGTTGAGAGGGGGGTGAACACTGAAGCTTTCTTT	CSVERGVNTEAFF
NA	medium-sized	TRBV5-1	TRBJ1-1	TGCGCCAGCAGCTTCGACAGTAACACTGAAGCTTTCTTT	CASSFDSNTEAFF
TRBD2	NA	TRBV2	TRBJ2-1	TGTGCCAGCAAAATTGGACTAGCGGGGGGGCATGAGCAGTTCTTC	CASKIGLAGGHEQFF
NA	NA	TRBV20-1	TRBJ2-5	TGCAGTGCTAGCCCTCGAGGAGGGGGCCGTCAAGAGACCCAGTACTTC	CSASPRGGGRQETQYF
NA	many	TRBV7-3	TRBJ2-3	TGTGCCAGCAGCTTAGGGGACGACACAGATACGCAGTATTTT	CASSLGDDTDTQYF
NA	many	TRBV5-1	TRBJ2-3	TGCGCCAGCAGCTCCAACGCTCAGGATACGCAGTATTTT	CASSSNAQDTQYF
NA	NA	TRBV7-2	TRBJ1-2	TGTGCCAGCAGCTCTACGACAACTAACTATGGCTACACCTTC	CASSSTTTNYGYTF
NA	NA	TRBV4-3	TRBJ2-2	TGCGCCAGCAGCCAAGAGTACGGGGGGCACGGCGGGGAGCTGTTTTTT	CASSQEYGGHGGELFF
NA	NA	TRBV5-4	TRBJ2-7	TGTGCCAGCAGCCCCCCTGGGCGTACCTACGAGCAGTACTTC	CASSPPGRTYEQYF
NA	many	TRBV5-5	TRBJ2-5	TGTGCCAGCAGCTTAGCGGTTCTTCAAGAGACCCAGTACTTC	CASSLAVLQETQYF
TRBD1	many	TRBV7-6	TRBJ2-3	TGTGCCAGCAGCTTACTAACAGGGGGCTTGACAGATACGCAGTATTTT	CASSLLTGGLTDTQYF
NA	few	TRBV5-1	TRBJ1-4	TGCGCCAGCAGCACCCGACCGGCAACTAATGAAAAACTGTTTTTT	CASSTRPATNEKLFF
NA	many	TRBV20-1	TRBJ2-7	TGCAGTGCTAGAGGGAATGGAGTCTACGAGCAGTACTTC	CSARGNGVYEQYF
NA	NA	TRBV4-1	TRBJ1-1	TGCGCCAGCAGCCAAGTCGGTGGCCCGGGAGGGGTAGGGACTGAAGCTTTCTTT	CASSQVGGPGGVGTEAFF
NA	NA	TRBV4-3	TRBJ1-2	TGCGCCAGCAGCCAAGGGCCTATGGCAGGGTTCGCGGGCTACACCTTC	CASSQGPMAGFAGYTF
TRBD1	few	TRBV3-1	TRBJ2-1	TGTGCCAGCAGCCGGGACAGGGGGTACAATGAGCAGTTCTTC	CASSRDRGYNEQFF
NA	few	TRBV30	TRBJ1-1	TGTGCCTGGAAGTTGGACACTGAAGCTTTCTTT	CAWKLDTEAFF
NA	NA	TRBV9	TRBJ1-6	TGTGCCAGCAGCGTCACAGGGAAGGGTTCACCCCTCCACTTT	CASSVTGKGSPLHF
NA	few	TRBV2	TRBJ1-5	TGTGCCAGCAGTGAAGGGGTACCCCAGCATTTT	CASSEGVPQHF
NA	medium-sized	TRBV7-3	TRBJ2-6	TGTGCCAGCAGGCCTTCTGGGGCCAACGTCCTGACTTTC	CASRPSGANVLTF
TRBD1	NA	TRBV9	TRBJ1-5	TGTGCCAGCAGCCTCACAGGGGACAATCAGCCCCAGCATTTT	CASSLTGDNQPQHF
TRBD1	NA	TRBV5-1	TRBJ2-7	TGCGCCAGCAGCACGACAGGGGGTTCCTACGAGCAGTACTTC	CASSTTGGSYEQYF
NA	many	TRBV7-2	TRBJ1-4	TGTGCCAGCAGCTCGGGACATAATGGAAAACTGTTTTTT	CASSSGHNGKLFF
NA	NA	TRBV9	TRBJ2-3	TGTGCCAGCAGCTTTAGCTACACAGATACGCAGTATTTT	CASSFSYTDTQYF
NA	NA	TRBV6-5	TRBJ2-3	TGTGCCAGCAGCCACAGAGACCTACCGGGACATATAACAGATACGCAGTATTTT	CASSHRDLPGHITDTQYF
NA	NA	TRBV27	TRBJ1-6	TGTGCCAGCAGTTTTAATGGGGCAGATTCACCCCTCCACTTT	CASSFNGADSPLHF
TRBD1	few	TRBV5-1	TRBJ1-6	TGCGCCAGCAGCGACAGGGGGTCAAATTCACCCCTCCACTTT	CASSDRGSNSPLHF
TRBD1	once	TRBV7-9	TRBJ1-3	TGTGCCAGCAGCGCCCCCGGGACAGCTGGAAACACCATATATTTT	CASSAPGTAGNTIYF
NA	few	TRBV5-1	TRBJ2-3	TGCGCCAGCAGCTTGATGTCCCCTACGGATACGCAGTATTTT	CASSLMSPTDTQYF
NA	few	TRBV20-1	TRBJ1-5	TGCAGTGCTAGTGAAGGAGGGGGCAATCAGCCCCAGCATTTT	CSASEGGGNQPQHF
TRBD1	NA	TRBV10-3	TRBJ1-2	TGTGCCATCAGTGAGGGGCAGGGGGCCTATGGCTACACCTTC	CAISEGQGAYGYTF
NA	many	TRBV4-3	TRBJ2-3	TGCGCCAGCAGCCAAGCTGCCAGAATAGGTGGCCAAGATACGCAGTATTTT	CASSQAARIGGQDTQYF
TRBD2	few	TRBV4-3	TRBJ2-5	TGCGCCAGCAGCTCCTCGTCTAGCGGGGAGGGGGAGACCCAGTACTTC	CASSSSSSGEGETQYF
TRBD2	NA	TRBV7-2	TRBJ2-3	TGTGCCAGCAGCTTAGTCGGCGGGGGGGATACGCAGTATTTT	CASSLVGGGDTQYF
NA	many	TRBV29-1	TRBJ2-1	TGCAGCGTTGACCAAGACTGGAATGAGCAGTTCTTC	CSVDQDWNEQFF
NA	few	TRBV20-1	TRBJ1-5	TGCAGTGTGGGAGGAAGCTATAGCAATCAGCCCCAGCATTTT	CSVGGSYSNQPQHF
TRBD2	NA	TRBV20-1	TRBJ2-1	TGCAGTGCTAGGCTGGGACTAGCGGGAAATGAGCAGTTCTTC	CSARLGLAGNEQFF